These T cell receptor beta chains were read from a single sample in a study of cytomegalovirus exposure and HLA in healthy donors. Measured with immunoSEQ multiplex PCR; TCRdb has only the in-frame clones, and not every one. Among about 60,000 clones listed, 75% to 80% were seen once. Sequenced input: PBMCs. The receptors stem from a female donor in good health and CMV-seronegative. Each CDR3 is given with its conserved first and last residue. D genes are given only for firm matches. Some rows have no size entry. The others give once, few or many, or a class for an expanded clone.

d_call: .; clone_size: .; j_call: TRBJ2-3; v_call: TRBV19; cdr3_nt: TGTGCCAGTAGTATTGGCACAACAAGCACAGATACGCAGTATTTT; cdr3_aa: CASSIGTTSTDTQYF
d_call: .; clone_size: .; j_call: TRBJ1-1; v_call: TRBV29-1; cdr3_nt: TGCAGCGTTGAATGGGAGACCCACACTGAAGCTTTCTTT; cdr3_aa: CSVEWETHTEAFF
d_call: .; clone_size: .; j_call: TRBJ2-1; v_call: TRBV5-1; cdr3_nt: TGCGCCAGCGCAGAGGGGGGGAGGGGGTACAATGAGCAGTTCTTC; cdr3_aa: CASAEGGRGYNEQFF
d_call: TRBD1; clone_size: few; j_call: TRBJ1-5; v_call: TRBV28; cdr3_nt: TGTGCCAGCACCTCCGACAGGGGCAGGCAGCCCCAGCATTTT; cdr3_aa: CASTSDRGRQPQHF
d_call: .; clone_size: few; j_call: TRBJ2-3; v_call: TRBV5-1; cdr3_nt: TGCGCCAGCAGCGGTGACTGGACAGACACAGATACGCAGTATTTT; cdr3_aa: CASSGDWTDTDTQYF
d_call: .; clone_size: .; j_call: TRBJ1-6; v_call: TRBV6-5; cdr3_nt: TGTGCCAGCAGCCGCACCCAGGGGAATAATTCACCCCTCCACTTT; cdr3_aa: CASSRTQGNNSPLHF
d_call: .; clone_size: .; j_call: TRBJ2-7; v_call: TRBV6-5; cdr3_nt: TGTGCCAGCAGTTACTCGAGGGTGCTGGGCCCGAACGAGCAGTACTTC; cdr3_aa: CASSYSRVLGPNEQYF
d_call: TRBD2; clone_size: .; j_call: TRBJ2-1; v_call: TRBV10-3; cdr3_nt: TGTGCCATCAGTCCACCTAGCGGGAGTACCTACAATGAGCAGTTCTTC; cdr3_aa: CAISPPSGSTYNEQFF
d_call: TRBD2; clone_size: .; j_call: TRBJ2-2; v_call: TRBV27; cdr3_nt: TGTGCCAGCAGTTTACGCGGGGGGCTAACCGGGGAGCTGTTTTTT; cdr3_aa: CASSLRGGLTGELFF
d_call: TRBD1; clone_size: .; j_call: TRBJ2-1; v_call: TRBV6-5; cdr3_nt: TGTGCCAGCAGACTCGGGACAGGGAACCATGAGCAGTTCTTC; cdr3_aa: CASRLGTGNHEQFF
d_call: .; clone_size: .; j_call: TRBJ2-7; v_call: TRBV7-6; cdr3_nt: TGTGCCAGCAGCTTAGGGGGGGACCCTGGGCGGGAGCAGTACTTC; cdr3_aa: CASSLGGDPGREQYF
d_call: TRBD2; clone_size: .; j_call: TRBJ2-7; v_call: TRBV4-3; cdr3_nt: TGCGCCAGCAGCCAAGGGACTAGCGGGAGGGCCGGCGAGCAGTACTTC; cdr3_aa: CASSQGTSGRAGEQYF
d_call: TRBD1; clone_size: .; j_call: TRBJ1-2; v_call: TRBV7-9; cdr3_nt: TGTGCCAGCAGTCTTACAGGGGCCTATGGCTACACCTTC; cdr3_aa: CASSLTGAYGYTF
d_call: TRBD1; clone_size: once; j_call: TRBJ2-7; v_call: TRBV27; cdr3_nt: TGTGCCAGCACCCGGCGGGCAGGGGGCTCCTACGAGCAGTACTTC; cdr3_aa: CASTRRAGGSYEQYF